These T cell receptor beta chains were read from a single sample in a study of T cells in Graves' hyperthyroidism and ophthalmopathy. Using its own MiXCR run on the multiplex PCR reads, TCRdb lists one record per CDR3 protein. The sample holds roughly 530,000 distinct CDR3 sequences, about 15% seen once. The sample taken for sequencing was blood. The receptors shown here come from a young woman with Graves' ophthalmopathy. Both conserved end residues are part of each CDR3. Each record gives: J gene, clone size, V gene, D gene, CDR3 DNA, CDR3 protein. A D gene is named only where the DNA matches it firmly. Some rows mark clone size as missing; the rest say once, few, many or name a class of expanded clone.

>TRBJ2-1|many|TRBV3-1|NA
TGTGCCAGCCAACCCCAATGGGCACCCAGCTACAATGAGCAGTTCTTC
CASQPQWAPSYNEQFF
>TRBJ2-7|few|TRBV12-3/TRBV12-4|NA
TGTGCCAGCTCCCACCAGGGAGTCTACGAGCAGTACTTC
CASSHQGVYEQYF
>TRBJ2-1|few|TRBV2|NA
TGTGCCAGCAGTACCGATTCCTACAATGAGCAGTTCTTC
CASSTDSYNEQFF
>TRBJ2-7|many|TRBV2|TRBD1
TGTGCCAGCACAGGGGGCTCCCACGAGCAGTACTTC
CASTGGSHEQYF
>TRBJ2-3|many|TRBV6-1|TRBD1
TGTGCCAGCAGGCGACAGGGCATGTCACAGGATACGCAGTATTTT
CASRRQGMSQDTQYF
>TRBJ1-5|NA|TRBV7-9|TRBD1
TGTGCCAGCAGCTTAGGTTCTGATTCAGGGGGAAATCAGCCCCAGCATTTT
CASSLGSDSGGNQPQHF
>TRBJ1-5|NA|TRBV2|TRBD1
TGTGCCAGCACCCGGGACAGGGATCAGCCCCAGCATTTT
CASTRDRDQPQHF
>TRBJ2-1|many|TRBV20-1|TRBD2
TGCAGTGCTACACTAGCGAGCTCCTACAATGAGCAGTTCTTC
CSATLASSYNEQFF
>TRBJ1-1|few|TRBV19|TRBD1
TGTGCCAGTAGTATAGATATTTTCACAGGGGCCACGAACACTGAAGCTTTCTTT
CASSIDIFTGATNTEAFF
>TRBJ2-1|NA|TRBV9|TRBD2
TGTGCCAGCAGCACAGGGACTAGCGGGGGCTACAATGAGCAGTTCTTC
CASSTGTSGGYNEQFF
>TRBJ1-1|NA|TRBV14|TRBD1
TGTGCCAGCAGCCACGGACAGGGGATTTTGGGCACTGAAGCTTTCTTT
CASSHGQGILGTEAFF
>TRBJ1-2|many|TRBV4-1|NA
TGCGCCAGCAGCCACAATGATGGCTACACCTTC
CASSHNDGYTF
>TRBJ2-2|NA|TRBV18|TRBD2
TGTGCCAGCTCCCGTGGACCTAGCGGAGTCTTCACCGGGGAGCTGTTTTTT
CASSRGPSGVFTGELFF
>TRBJ2-5|many|TRBV20-1|NA
TGCAGTGCTGGAGCGGGCATCCAAGAGACCCAGTACTTC
CSAGAGIQETQYF
>TRBJ2-3|many|TRBV5-8|NA
TGTGCCAGCAGCTTGGGGCCCTTCACAGATACGCAGTATTTT
CASSLGPFTDTQYF
>TRBJ2-2|NA|TRBV20-1|TRBD2
TGCAGTGCTAGAGAGCGGGAGGAGAACACCGGGGAGCTGTTTTTT
CSAREREENTGELFF
>TRBJ2-1|NA|TRBV5-6|TRBD2
TGTGCCAGCAGCTTGGCCCGATCGGGACTAGCGGCATCCTACAATGAGCAGTTCTTC
CASSLARSGLAASYNEQFF
>TRBJ2-4|NA|TRBV10-3|NA
TGTGCCATCAGTGGAACTAAGGGGGCCAAAAACATTCAGTACTTC
CAISGTKGAKNIQYF
>TRBJ1-3|few|TRBV18|TRBD1
TGTGCCAGCTCGGGACAGGCCTACTCTGGAAACACCATATATTTT
CASSGQAYSGNTIYF
>TRBJ1-2|many|TRBV18|NA
TGTGCCAGCTCACCAGGCAGGGTAACCTATGGCTACACCTTC
CASSPGRVTYGYTF
>TRBJ2-5|many|TRBV7-2|NA
TGTGCCAGCACCATCCTCGGACGGTCGCAAGAGACCCAGTACTTC
CASTILGRSQETQYF
>TRBJ2-7|NA|TRBV6-1|NA
TGTGCCAGCAGTGAAGGACCTGCAAACTACGAGCAGTACTTC
CASSEGPANYEQYF